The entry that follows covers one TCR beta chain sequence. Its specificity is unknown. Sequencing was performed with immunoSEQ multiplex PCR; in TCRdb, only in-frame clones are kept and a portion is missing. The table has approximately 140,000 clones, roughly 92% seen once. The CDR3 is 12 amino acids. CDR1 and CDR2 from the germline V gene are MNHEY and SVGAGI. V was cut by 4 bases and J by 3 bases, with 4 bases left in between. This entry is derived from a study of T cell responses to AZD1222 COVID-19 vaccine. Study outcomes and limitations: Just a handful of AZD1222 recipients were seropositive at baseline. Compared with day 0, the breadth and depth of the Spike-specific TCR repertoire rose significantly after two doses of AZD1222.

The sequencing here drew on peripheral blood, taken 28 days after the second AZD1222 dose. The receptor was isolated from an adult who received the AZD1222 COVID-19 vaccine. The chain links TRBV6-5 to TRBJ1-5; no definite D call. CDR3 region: CASSSHNQPQHF. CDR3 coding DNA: TGTGCCAGCAGTTCGCACAATCAGCCCCAGCATTTT.